Below, 29 T cell receptor beta chains from the same sample are listed, as sequenced in a study of cytomegalovirus exposure and HLA in healthy donors. The primer mix had 60 Vbeta and 13 Jbeta primers. Produced via immunoSEQ multiplex PCR; TCRdb's table is partial and in-frame only. The sample shows under 200,000 clones, around 68% of them seen only once. Sequencing was performed on PBMCs. Receptors were obtained from a man aged 50-60 years in good health and CMV-seronegative.

This clone appeared a few times. The chain uses TRBV28 and TRBJ2-7, with TRBD1 matching 8 bases. V gave up 6 bases and J gave up 5 bases; unmatched junction bases: 15. The germline V gene encodes CDR1 MDHEN and CDR2 SYDVKM. The CDR3 length is 16 residues. CDR3 nucleotide sequence: TGTGCCAGCAGCACCTCCGCCCAGGGGGCTAGGGACGAGCAGTACTTC. It encodes CASSTSAQGARDEQYF.

The chain carries TRBV7-8 and TRBJ1-5, with D hard to call. Germline CDR1 and CDR2: SGHVS and FQNEAQ. The CDR3 length is 16 residues. V lost 1 base and J 7 bases, leaving 17 bases between the germline ends. The DNA of the CDR3 is TGTGCCAGCAGCTTAGGACGGGGAATAGGGATCCAGCCCCAGCATTTT. Translating gives CASSLGRGIGIQPQHF.

The chain employs TRBV6-5 and TRBJ2-5; TRBD2 is a possible D gene (5 bases). The last part of the DNA fits TRBJ2-7 better; the J call may be wrong. Germline CDR1 reads MNHEY; CDR2 reads SVGAGI. The length of the CDR3 is 15 residues. Here the CDR3 reads CASTDGKGQVYEQYF. CDR3 coding DNA: TGTGCCAGCACTGACGGGAAAGGGCAGGTCTACGAGCAGTACTTC.

This rearrangement joins TRBV2 to TRBJ2-5; 7 bases map to TRBD2. Germline V CDR1 and CDR2: SNHLY, FYNNEI. Unmatched junction bases numbered 9, after V lost 2 bases and J lost 3 bases. This CDR3 is 16 amino acids long. CDR3 region: CASSEFKASGEETQYF. In nucleotides, the CDR3 is TGTGCCAGCAGTGAATTTAAGGCTAGCGGAGAAGAGACCCAGTACTTC.

The chain uses TRBV28 and TRBJ2-2, with TRBD2 matching over 10 bases. The germline CDR1 and CDR2 sequences are MDHEN and SYDVKM. The CDR3 consists of 17 residues. V shed 5 bases, J shed 3 bases, and the junction held 9 bases outside the gene matches. The CDR3 region is CASSGGSTSGYTGELFF. The DNA of the CDR3 is TGTGCCAGCAGTGGGGGGTCGACTAGCGGGTACACCGGGGAGCTGTTTTTT.

This clone was seen a few times. V gene TRBV5-1 combines with J gene TRBJ1-6; no firm D call. V was trimmed by 0 bases and J by 5 bases, leaving 9 bases between them. The CDR3 is 15 amino acids. The germline CDR1 and CDR2 sequences are SGHRS and YFSETQ. Here the CDR3 DNA reads TGCGCCAGCAGCTTGGGGCACGTACATAATTCACCCCTCCACTTT. Its protein product is CASSLGHVHNSPLHF.

Points on this clone: Other nucleotide sequences in the sample specify the same CDR3. This chain joins TRBV5-6 and TRBJ2-3; TRBD2 is a possible D gene (7 bases). V lost 0 bases and J lost 1, with 9 bases in between. The CDR3 totals 15 residues. Germline CDR1 SGHDT, CDR2 YYEEEE. The CDR3 protein is CASSLGGGGTDTQYF. Here the CDR3 DNA reads TGTGCCAGCAGCTTGGGCGGGGGCGGCACAGATACGCAGTATTTT.

As for this clone: The same CDR3 arises from other DNA sequences in this sample as well. The V call is TRBV6-1, the J call TRBJ1-1, with TRBD1 as a possible D gene (5 bases). The germline V and J ends were trimmed by 7 bases and 1 base, with 16 bases remaining between them. This CDR3 is built from 15 residues. Looked up from germline, CDR1 is MNHNS and CDR2 is SASEGT. The CDR3 sequence: CASTPAGAKNTEAFF. The CDR3 DNA follows: TGTGCCAGCACTCCGGCTGGGGCGAAGAACACTGAAGCTTTCTTT.

This rearrangement joins TRBV6-1 to TRBJ1-5, with D possibly being TRBD1 (5 bases). The V gene's germline CDR1 is MNHNS and CDR2 SASEGT. The CDR3 loop spans 16 amino acids. Trimming stripped 0 bases from V and 3 bases from J, with 12 bases between. The CDR3 coding sequence is TGTGCCAGCAGTGAAGCAGTACGACAGTTCAATCAGCCCCAGCATTTT. Its translation: CASSEAVRQFNQPQHF.

This CDR3 reads CASSFGNSPLHF. CDR3 DNA sequence: TGTGCCAGCAGTTTCGGGAATTCACCCCTCCACTTT. The chain employs TRBV6-5 and TRBJ1-6; D not resolved. This CDR3 is 12 amino acids long. V was clipped by 4 bases and J by 7 bases, with 5 bases between them. Germline assignment: CDR1 MNHEY and CDR2 SVGAGI.

The V gene is TRBV2, the J gene TRBJ2-5, with D possibly TRBD2 on 5 matching bases. In germline, CDR1 is SNHLY, CDR2 FYNNEI. The CDR3 extends over 12 amino acids. V was cut by 4 bases and J by 5 bases, with 8 bases left in between. The CDR3 protein is CASSVLGETQYF. The CDR3 DNA reads as TGTGCCAGCAGTGTACTAGGGGAGACCCAGTACTTC.

The chain has TRBV2 and TRBJ1-1; 9 bases fit TRBD1. The trim removed 4 bases at V and 3 bases at J, leaving 6 bases unmatched. CDR3 length: 15 residues. The germline gives CDR1 SNHLY, CDR2 FYNNEI. CDR3 loop: CASSAGQGGYTEAFF. CDR3 nucleotides: TGTGCCAGCAGTGCGGGACAGGGAGGGTACACTGAAGCTTTCTTT.

J is TRBJ2-7 and V is TRBV4-1; 8 bases agree with TRBD1. The CDR3 loop spans 15 amino acids. The germline V gene has CDR1 MGHRA and CDR2 YSYEKL. With V trimmed by 5 bases and J by 0 bases, 6 bases remained unmatched. The DNA of the CDR3 is TGCGCCAGCAGCTTGGAACAGGGGGGCTCCTACGAGCAGTACTTC. Translated: CASSLEQGGSYEQYF.

The count of this clone is one. This sequence joins TRBV29-1 and TRBJ1-2; 7 nucleotides align to TRBD1. The CDR3 loop spans 13 amino acids. Per the germline V gene, CDR1 is SQVTM and CDR2 is ANQGSEA. With V trimmed by 6 bases and J by 4 bases, 8 bases remained unmatched. CDR3 DNA: TGCAGCGTAGCCAGACAGGGAGGCTATGGCTACACCTTC. Translated, it gives CSVARQGGYGYTF.

This clone showed up just a few times. The rearrangement joins TRBV12-5 to TRBJ2-7; TRBD2 is a possible D gene (6 bases). Germline lookup yields CDR1 LGHNT and CDR2 FRNRAP. The CDR3 length is 16 residues. Deletions cut 4 bases from V and 2 bases from J, with 18 bases between. The CDR3 nucleotides read TGTGCTAGTGGTTCCCGCAGAGCGGGCATTACCTACGAGCAGTACTTC. The encoded protein is CASGSRRAGITYEQYF.

This chain links TRBV5-6 with TRBJ1-1, with unresolved D. The CDR3 loop spans 16 amino acids. Germline V gene lookup returns CDR1 SGHDT and CDR2 YYEEEE. The ends were cut back, 0 bases at V and 4 bases at J, with 16 bases in the middle. CDR3 in DNA: TGTGCCAGCAGCTTGGAGCAGGTTCGGCTGAGCACTGAAGCTTTCTTT. Encoded protein: CASSLEQVRLSTEAFF.

The rearrangement joins TRBV5-1 to TRBJ1-2; D call uncertain. This CDR3 is 14 amino acids long. Germline CDR1 reads SGHRS; CDR2 reads YFSETQ. Trimming cost V 4 bases and J 4 bases, with 14 bases left between them. Here the CDR3 reads CASSTKSSGYGYTF. The CDR3 nucleotides are TGCGCCAGCAGCACGAAATCGAGCGGCTATGGCTACACCTTC.

This chain connects TRBV18 to TRBJ2-2; D not resolved. Germline CDR1 reads KGHSH; CDR2 reads LQKENI. The germline V and J ends were trimmed by 6 bases and 4 bases, with 9 bases remaining between them. This CDR3 is 13 amino acids long. CDR3 amino acids: CASSEAVTGELFF. DNA for the CDR3: TGTGCCAGCTCCGAGGCGGTCACCGGGGAGCTGTTTTTT.

This clone has more than one count but fewer than ten. J is TRBJ1-2 and V is TRBV7-2; TRBD1 agrees at 8 bases. V dropped 1 base and J dropped 4; count of bases not matched to a gene: 2. CDR1 and CDR2 (germline): SGHTA, FQGNSA. This CDR3 is built from 14 residues. The CDR3 DNA reads TGTGCCAGCAGCTTAGGAACAGGGGGCTATGGCTACACCTTC. Its translation: CASSLGTGGYGYTF.

CDR3 in amino acids: CASTIRQGTNYGYTF. DNA of the CDR3: TGTGCCAGCACCATTCGACAGGGGACTAACTATGGCTACACCTTC. This chain joins TRBV2 and TRBJ1-2; 8 nucleotides line up with TRBD1. CDR3 length: 15 residues. The J segment lost 0 bases and the V segment lost 7 bases, leaving 7 bases of the junction unmatched. Germline CDR1 and CDR2: SNHLY and FYNNEI.

The genes are TRBV4-3 and TRBJ1-1, with D uncertain. From germline, CDR1 is LGHNA and CDR2 YSLEER. The CDR3 is 15 amino acids. Deletions cut 0 bases from V and 0 bases from J, with 8 bases between. The CDR3 DNA reads TGCGCCAGCAGCCAAGACCCGGAGATGAACACTGAAGCTTTCTTT. Encoded protein: CASSQDPEMNTEAFF.

Only a few counts were recorded for this clone. The V gene is TRBV18, the J gene TRBJ1-4, with no clear D. Deletions cut 4 bases from V and 0 bases from J, with 9 bases between. CDR3 length: 15 amino acids. CDR1 is KGHSH, CDR2 LQKENI, per germline. CDR3 DNA sequence: TGTGCCAGCTCACAAACGGGAGCAACTAATGAAAAACTGTTTTTT. Translating gives CASSQTGATNEKLFF.

This chain links TRBV6-6 with TRBJ2-5, with 7 bases aligning to TRBD1. V was pared by 5 bases and J by 3 bases, with 9 bases of the junction left unmatched. The CDR3 sequence is 15 residues long. Germline lookup yields CDR1 MNHNY and CDR2 SVGAGI (reference sequence). Here the CDR3 DNA reads TGTGCCAGCAGTAAGACAGGGATCGGGGAAGAGACCCAGTACTTC. As protein: CASSKTGIGEETQYF.

The chain links TRBV28 to TRBJ1-5, with TRBD1 matching over 9 bases. This CDR3 is 14 amino acids long. Losses at the gene ends were 5 bases for V and 6 bases for J; bases not matched to a gene: 5. The germline gives CDR1 MDHEN, CDR2 SYDVKM. The CDR3 here is CASSPRTGAQPQHF. In DNA, the CDR3 is TGTGCCAGCAGTCCTAGGACAGGGGCTCAGCCCCAGCATTTT.

The chain is built from TRBV7-2 and TRBJ2-1; D may be TRBD1 (5 bases). This CDR3 region has 13 residues. V was clipped by 2 bases and J by 3 bases, with 5 bases between them. From germline, CDR1 is SGHTA and CDR2 FQGNSA. The CDR3 sequence is CASSLRGYNEQFF. For the CDR3, the DNA is TGTGCCAGCAGCTTAAGGGGCTACAATGAGCAGTTCTTC.

There are a few counts of this clone. This chain joins TRBV6-1 and TRBJ1-5; D is perhaps TRBD1 (5 bases). The CDR3 has 15 amino acids. Per the germline V gene, CDR1 is MNHNS and CDR2 is SASEGT. Trimming shortened V by 5 bases and J by 4 bases, and 15 bases separated the two germline ends. CDR3 bases: TGTGCCAGCAGTTTACAGGACGTTTCAAATCAGCCCCAGCATTTT. This encodes CASSLQDVSNQPQHF.

The CDR3 here is CASSVAQGPSKRTQYF. The CDR3 DNA reads TGTGCCAGCAGCGTAGCACAGGGGCCGTCCAAGAGAACCCAGTACTTC. V is TRBV9 and J is TRBJ2-5; 7 bases match TRBD1. The CDR3 spans 16 residues. Germline V gene sequence: CDR1 SGDLS, CDR2 YYNGEE. Unmatched junction bases numbered 13, after V lost 0 bases and J lost 8 bases.

Comments on this clone: The same CDR3 is also encoded by other DNA sequences in this sample. The chain combines TRBV4-3 with TRBJ2-6, with TRBD1 matching over 7 bases. The ends lost 0 bases at V and 4 bases at J; junction bases unmatched: 6. Germline CDR1 reads LGHNA; CDR2 reads YSLEER. This CDR3 contains 17 residues. Here the CDR3 DNA reads TGCGCCAGCAGCCAAGACAGGGGGAGCTCCGGGGCCAACGTCCTGACTTTC. As protein: CASSQDRGSSGANVLTF.

CDR3 sequence reads: CASSLDIRNTEAFF. The DNA for the CDR3 is TGTGCCAGCAGCTTAGATATTCGGAACACTGAAGCTTTCTTT. The chain is built from TRBV9 and TRBJ1-1; D is unresolved. V was clipped by 4 bases and J by 1 base, with 11 bases between them. The CDR3 has 14 amino acids. CDR1 is SGDLS and CDR2 is YYNGEE in the germline V gene.